A selection of T cell receptor beta chains follows, all from one sample in a study of regulatory T cells in long-lasting Graves disease. TCRdb called the multiplex PCR reads again in MiXCR, with one record for every CDR3 protein. The data show approximately 400,000 distinct CDR3 sequences, around 14% seen once. These data also featured in a second study, about T cells in Graves' hyperthyroidism and ophthalmopathy.

The sample here was peripheral blood mononuclear cells (PBMCs), taken at new diagnosis, from a patient treated with antithyroid drugs. The receptors were gathered from a woman under 40 with Graves disease. Both conserved end residues are trimmed from each CDR3.

J gene | V gene | CDR3 protein
TRBJ2-5 | TRBV7-2 | ASSFGYGTQY
TRBJ2-3 | TRBV3-1 | ASSQAVTEQY
TRBJ2-3 | TRBV2 | ASSLAPDTQY
TRBJ2-2 | TRBV6-1 | AIPGTTNTGELF
TRBJ1-2 | TRBV9 | ASSVGGGREVYGYT
TRBJ1-1 | TRBV6-9 | ASSYFEGLNTEAF
TRBJ1-2 | TRBV5-1 | ASSTTGEYGYT
TRBJ1-1 | TRBV6-1 | ASSGRNTEAF
- | TRBV2 | ASSRGGGHQETQY
TRBJ2-1 | TRBV27 | ASGRAGGPGNEQF
TRBJ2-7 | TRBV12-3/TRBV12-4 | ASSSGTPSYEQY
TRBJ2-7 | TRBV12-3/TRBV12-4 | ASSLGRDLSYEQY
TRBJ2-1 | TRBV6-1 | ASSETWTENNEQF
TRBJ2-1 | TRBV5-1 | ASSLIVSAYNEQF
TRBJ2-2 | TRBV29-1 | SVVKVATGELF
TRBJ1-5 | TRBV6-4 | ASASRDRGLLNYSNQPQH
TRBJ1-5 | TRBV28 | ASSLLVQAGNQPQH
TRBJ2-1 | TRBV3-1 | ASSQGGVTYNEQF
TRBJ2-1 | TRBV28 | ASSSWTSGRGGSSYNEQF
TRBJ1-1 | TRBV10-3 | AISGVRDQAF
TRBJ2-4 | TRBV30 | AWSVSGIRDIQY
TRBJ2-2 | TRBV27 | ASSRISGGNTGELF
TRBJ2-3 | TRBV27 | ASSFVADTQY
TRBJ2-5 | TRBV13 | ASSSNDRGDQETQY
TRBJ2-1 | TRBV27 | ASSSVAEYNEQF
TRBJ2-3 | TRBV5-6 | ASSVLAGVKRDTQY
TRBJ2-7 | TRBV15 | ATSRLGGRDEQY
TRBJ2-5 | TRBV11-2 | ASSLRQGVSRY
TRBJ2-7 | TRBV6-5 | ASNYSIAAGTYEQY